The source of this T cell receptor beta chain is a study of T cell responses to AZD1222 COVID-19 vaccine. On the study more broadly: Second doses were pooled across both intervals (about 4 or about 12 weeks). Findings and limits, study-wide: Possibly, clonal diversity was underestimated; donors were largely white British and included more females. Baseline seropositivity occurred in only a handful of AZD1222 recipients. Targeting of unmutated variant regions was reportedly seen in nearly half of spike-specific TCRs.

Concerning this clone itself: Antigen specificity is unknown.

The protocol was immunoSEQ multiplex PCR, while the TCRdb copy is restricted to in-frame clones and leaves out a portion. This table has 100,000 to 150,000 clones, 88% appearing once. This CDR3 has 16 residues. V gave up 5 bases and J gave up 3 bases; unmatched junction bases: 10. Germline CDR1 SEHNR, CDR2 FQNEAQ (reference sequence). The V gene is TRBV7-9, the J gene TRBJ1-1; 9 bases line up with TRBD1. Sequences were derived from peripheral blood, sampled on day 0 of AZD1222 vaccination. The sequence came from an adult in good health. The CDR3 spells CASSQYTGGADTEAFF. The CDR3, as DNA: TGTGCCAGCAGCCAATATACAGGGGGCGCGGACACTGAAGCTTTCTTT.